The 10 T cell receptor beta chains below all came from one sample that was sequenced in a study of T cells in localized non-small cell lung cancer. This table comes from immunoSEQ multiplex PCR, and its TCRdb copy is limited to in-frame clones, with some not included. The sample gives 5,000 to 6,500 clones, roughly 86% of which show up once; about 17% is in the top ten. Sequencing used peripheral blood, obtained before any cancer treatment. The receptors derive from a male donor older than 55 with stage I lung adenocarcinoma.

This rearrangement joins TRBV30 to TRBJ2-7, with D unclear. Trimming cost V 2 bases and J 8 bases, with 10 bases left between them. CDR3 length: 11 amino acids. Looked up from germline, CDR1 is GTSNPN and CDR2 is SVGIG (reference sequence). The CDR3 nucleotides are TGTGCCTGGAGTTGCGAGTTCAAGCAGTACGTC. The encoded protein is CAWSCEFKQYV.

The chain couples TRBV19 to TRBJ2-5; D is perhaps TRBD1 or TRBD2 (5 bases each). Per germline, CDR1 LNHDA and CDR2 SQIVND (reference sequence). V dropped 0 bases and J dropped 1 base, with 18 bases sitting between them. The CDR3 extends over 18 amino acids. The CDR3 loop reads CASSIDGPGTSRQETQYF. CDR3 bases: TGTGCCAGTAGTATAGATGGGCCAGGGACCTCACGCCAAGAGACCCAGTACTTC.

This clone was recorded once. The rearrangement joins TRBV7-9 to TRBJ2-7; 10 positions match TRBD1. The CDR3 runs 15 residues. Trimming took 5 bases from V and 2 from J; bases not matched to a gene: 6. Germline loops: CDR1 SEHNR, CDR2 FQNEAQ (reference sequence). CDR3 nucleotides: TGTGCCAGCAGCCACCGGGACAGGGGACCCTACGAGCAGTACTTC. This encodes CASSHRDRGPYEQYF.

The rearrangement links TRBV10-3 to TRBJ2-7, with D perhaps TRBD1 (5 bases). V was trimmed by 3 bases and J by 0 bases, leaving 12 bases between them. Germline CDR1 and CDR2: ENHRY and SYGVKD. This CDR3 is 15 amino acids long. CDR3 nucleotide sequence: TGTGCCATCAGTGAAGGGGCAGTGAGCTCCTACGAGCAGTACGTC. As protein: CAISEGAVSSYEQYV.

The chain has TRBV20-1 and TRBJ2-3; D gene uncertain. The CDR3 consists of 11 residues. V dropped 4 bases and J dropped 2 bases, with 4 bases sitting between them. Germline V lookup: CDR1 DFQATT, CDR2 SNEGSKA (reference sequence). The CDR3, as DNA: TGCAGTGCTACTTACACAGATACGCAGTATTTT. As protein: CSATYTDTQYF.

The J gene is TRBJ2-7, the V gene TRBV10-3; D uncertain. V lost 3 bases, J lost 1 base, and 4 bases lay in between. Germline V gene lookup returns CDR1 ENHRY and CDR2 SYGVKD. The CDR3 has 12 residues. CDR3 sequence reads: CAISESSYEQYF. In DNA, the CDR3 is TGTGCCATCAGTGAAAGTTCCTACGAGCAGTACTTC.

The V gene is TRBV19, the J gene TRBJ1-1; 9 nucleotides align to TRBD1. From germline, CDR1 is LNHDA and CDR2 SQIVND (reference sequence). There are 12 residues in the CDR3. The ends lost 5 bases at V and 10 bases at J; junction bases unmatched: 5. The CDR3 DNA follows: TGTGCCAGTAGTTTCCGGACAGGGGTAGCTTTCTTT. Translated, it gives CASSFRTGVAFF.

The chain couples TRBV7-8 to TRBJ1-2; a weak D match, TRBD1 (6 bases). Trimming shortened V by 3 bases and J by 5 bases, and 16 bases separated the two germline ends. CDR3 length: 15 residues. CDR1 is SGHVS and CDR2 is FQNEAQ in the germline V gene. CDR3 DNA: TGTGCCAGCAGCTTGGAAAGTGGGACACTATATGGCTACACCTTC. Translation: CASSLESGTLYGYTF. The full variable domain, completed using reference TRBV7-8 and TRBJ1-2, is GAGVSQSPRYKVAKRGQDVALRCDPISGHVSLFWYQQALGQGPEFLTYFQNEAQLDKSGLPSDRFFAERPEGSVSTLKIQRTQQEDSAVYLCASSLESGTLYGYTFGSGTRLTVV.

V is TRBV19 and J is TRBJ1-5; 9 nucleotides align to TRBD1. Germline loops: CDR1 LNHDA, CDR2 SQIVND (reference sequence). This CDR3 has 15 residues. Trimming at V came to 5 bases and at J to 3 bases, leaving 5 bases not matched to a gene. The CDR3 reads CASSLGQGFNQPQHF. In DNA form, the CDR3 reads TGTGCCAGTAGTTTAGGACAGGGGTTCAATCAGCCCCAGCATTTT.

A few counts support this clone. The chain is built from TRBV5-6 and TRBJ1-4; TRBD1 agrees at 9 bases. The CDR3 consists of 14 residues. Per germline, CDR1 SGHDT and CDR2 YYEEEE. V lost 4 bases and J lost 5; bases outside the gene matches: 3. This chain's CDR3 is CASSPGQGNEKLFF. The CDR3 nucleotides read TGTGCCAGCAGCCCCGGACAGGGGAATGAAAAACTGTTTTTT.